The clone carrying this T cell receptor (beta chain) showed up just a few times. Antigen unknown. The entry originates in a study of response to subunit inactivated influenza vaccine. The germline V gene has CDR1 ENHRY and CDR2 SYGVKD. The CDR3 runs to 12 residues. The V and J ends lost 3 bases and 1 base respectively, with 4 bases between them. Study-level points and caveats: T cells newly recruited by each seasonal influenza vaccination are few, the authors suggested.

TCRdb reprocessed the RT-PCR reads via MiXCR and lists one record per CDR3 protein. This sample carries over 400,000 distinct CDR3 sequences, about 10% of them seen once, and the ten largest clones take approximately 12%. This receptor was identified in a man aged 45-65 years who received an inactivated influenza vaccine. Sample: PBMCs from blood, taken roughly 46 days after vaccination. The V call is TRBV10-3, the J call TRBJ2-7; D is unclear. In DNA, the CDR3 is TGTGCCATCAGTGACATTTCCTACGAGCAGTACTTC. It is translated as CAISDISYEQYF.